Following are 21 T cell receptor beta chains from one sample sequenced in a study of cytomegalovirus exposure and HLA in healthy donors. PCR employed 60 Vbeta and 13 Jbeta primers. The table came from immunoSEQ multiplex PCR; TCRdb's copy has only in-frame clones and leaves some out. The sample lists 120,000 to 150,000 clones, about four fifths occurring once. The sequenced sample consisted of PBMCs. The receptors come from a woman between 40 and 50 years old in good health and CMV-seropositive.

The V call is TRBV5-4, the J call TRBJ2-4, with no clear D. CDR1 is SGHNT and CDR2 is YYREEE in the germline V gene (reference sequence). The CDR3 is made up of 13 amino acids. V lost 4 bases, J lost 5 bases, and 10 bases lay in between. CDR3 sequence: CASSPKTQNIQYF. The CDR3 DNA is TGTGCCAGCAGCCCCAAGACTCAAAACATTCAGTACTTC.

The chain uses TRBV6-1 and TRBJ2-1; TRBD2 matches at 11 bases. V lost 7 bases and J lost 5; bases outside the gene matches: 7. CDR3 length: 15 residues. Per germline, CDR1 MNHNS and CDR2 SASEGT. The CDR3 sequence is CASTLIAGGNNEQFF. CDR3 sequence (DNA): TGTGCCAGCACCCTGATAGCGGGAGGGAACAATGAGCAGTTCTTC.

Only a few counts were recorded for this clone. The chain has TRBV30 and TRBJ1-4; 8 positions agree with TRBD1. CDR1 is GTSNPN, CDR2 SVGIG, per germline (reference sequence). This CDR3 contains 13 residues. The junction had 6 bases not matched to a gene; V was cut back by 5 bases and J by 7 bases. Here the CDR3 reads CAWAGGRGEKLFF. Written as DNA, the CDR3 is TGTGCCTGGGCAGGGGGCCGGGGTGAAAAACTGTTTTTT.

The gene calls are TRBV11-1 and TRBJ2-7, with D possibly TRBD2 on 5 matching bases. The CDR3 extends over 15 amino acids. Germline V gives CDR1 SGHAT, CDR2 FQDESV (reference sequence). Trimming shortened V by 5 bases and J by 2 bases, and 16 bases separated the two germline ends. The CDR3 DNA sequence: TGTGCCAGCAGCGATATCGGACTGTCCGCCTACGAGCAGTACTTC. As protein: CASSDIGLSAYEQYF.

The chain employs TRBV13 and TRBJ2-2, with D hard to call. The ends were cut back, 5 bases at V and 2 bases at J, with 9 bases in the middle. The CDR3 is 14 amino acids. CDR1 is PRHDT, CDR2 FYEKMQ, per germline (reference sequence). This CDR3 is CASSPDTNTGELFF. The CDR3, as DNA: TGTGCCAGCAGCCCCGACACAAACACCGGGGAGCTGTTTTTT. Together with reference TRBV13 and TRBJ2-2, the CDR3 gives the full variable domain: AAGVIQSPRHLIKEKRETATLKCYPIPRHDTVYWYQQGPGQDPQFLISFYEKMQSDKGSIPDRFSAQQFSDYHSELNMSSLELGDSALYFCASSPDTNTGELFFGEGSRLTVL.

The rearrangement links TRBV29-1 to TRBJ1-1; D is possibly TRBD1 (5 bases). CDR1 is SQVTM and CDR2 is ANQGSEA in the germline V gene. This CDR3 is built from 12 residues. V lost 4 bases to trimming and J lost 3 bases, with 9 bases between them. The CDR3 coding sequence is TGCAGCGTTGTCGGAGGGGACACTGAAGCTTTCTTT. It is translated as CSVVGGDTEAFF.

This chain joins TRBV30 and TRBJ2-7; TRBD2 aligns across 11 bases. The J segment lost 6 bases and the V segment lost 2 bases, leaving 12 bases of the junction unmatched. Germline V gives CDR1 GTSNPN, CDR2 SVGIG (reference sequence). The CDR3 is 16 amino acids. The CDR3, as DNA: TGTGCCTGGAGTCACTCGGGACTAGCGGCCCGCGGCGAGCAGTACTTC. It translates to CAWSHSGLAARGEQYF.

The V call is TRBV12-5, the J call TRBJ2-1; 11 bases line up with TRBD2. Germline CDR1 and CDR2: LGHNT and FRNRAP. The CDR3 loop spans 15 amino acids. V shed 5 bases, J shed 8 bases, and the junction held 8 bases outside the gene matches. The CDR3 coding sequence is TGTGCTAGTGGTACTAGCGGGAGTGGGCTGGATGAGCAGTTCTTC. The encoded protein is CASGTSGSGLDEQFF.

The chain uses TRBV6-5 and TRBJ2-7; 10 nucleotides line up with TRBD1. The germline CDR1 and CDR2 sequences are MNHEY and SVGAGI. The CDR3 is 15 amino acids. The V and J ends lost 4 bases and 4 bases, in that order; junction bases with no gene match: 7. The DNA of the CDR3 is TGTGCCAGCAGTTCTTTGACAGGGGGCTTTTACGAGCAGTACTTC. This encodes CASSSLTGGFYEQYF.

This clone has a handful of counts. V usage is TRBV7-2 and J usage is TRBJ2-3; TRBD2 matches at 9 bases. This CDR3 has 16 residues. Germline CDR1 is SGHTA and CDR2 is FQGNSA. V dropped 1 base and J dropped 1; count of bases not matched to a gene: 3. CDR3 nucleotide sequence: TGTGCCAGCAGCTTAGGTCAGCGGGGGGGCACAGATACGCAGTATTTT. It translates to CASSLGQRGGTDTQYF.

The V gene is TRBV5-5, the J gene TRBJ1-1; unclear D gene. V was cut by 0 bases and J by 3 bases, with 18 bases left in between. Germline V gene data show CDR1 as SGHKS and CDR2 as YYEKEE (reference sequence). CDR3 length: 17 residues. DNA for the CDR3: TGTGCCAGCAGCTTGGGATCTATGGAGGTCCTTGACACTGAAGCTTTCTTT. It encodes CASSLGSMEVLDTEAFF.

V usage is TRBV30 and J usage is TRBJ1-1; D gene ambiguous. Germline V CDR1 and CDR2: GTSNPN, SVGIG (reference sequence). Trimming removed 2 bases at V and 11 bases at J, with 12 bases between. This CDR3 contains 11 residues. The CDR3 DNA sequence: TGTGCCTGGAGTTCCCCCCAGACTGCTTTCTTT. As protein: CAWSSPQTAFF.

V is TRBV6-6 and J is TRBJ2-5; TRBD2 aligns across 7 bases. V gave up 7 bases and J gave up 5 bases; unmatched junction bases: 13. The CDR3 covers 15 residues. Germline assignment: CDR1 MNHNY and CDR2 SVGAGI (reference sequence). CDR3 bases: TGTGCCAGCACCCCGGCTAGCGGAGAGGAGGAGACCCAGTACTTC. This encodes CASTPASGEEETQYF.

V is TRBV27 and J is TRBJ2-5, with TRBD1 as a possible D gene (5 bases). Germline V lookup: CDR1 MNHEY, CDR2 SMNVEV (reference sequence). CDR3 length equals 14 residues. Trimming took off 2 bases at V and 2 bases at J, with 9 bases between the two ends. This CDR3 is CASSLGALQETQYF. The CDR3 DNA reads as TGTGCCAGCAGTTTAGGGGCACTACAAGAGACCCAGTACTTC.

This sequence joins TRBV5-1 and TRBJ1-1; D gene ambiguous. This CDR3 is 15 amino acids long. Looked up from germline, CDR1 is SGHRS and CDR2 is YFSETQ. Trimming pared 1 base from V and 0 bases from J, leaving 10 bases between. The CDR3 loop reads CASSLFKQMNTEAFF. CDR3 in DNA: TGCGCCAGCAGCTTGTTTAAACAGATGAACACTGAAGCTTTCTTT.

In nucleotides, the CDR3 is TGTGCCAGCAGCGTAGCCGGGGAGGCGGGAGGCCTGAGGACCGGGGAGCTGTTTTTT. Translation gives CASSVAGEAGGLRTGELFF. V and J are TRBV9 and TRBJ2-2; TRBD2 aligns across 8 bases. V was clipped by 0 bases and J by 5 bases; unmatched bases: 15. Germline V lookup: CDR1 SGDLS, CDR2 YYNGEE. The CDR3 covers 19 residues.

The V and J genes are TRBV7-9 and TRBJ2-1; 7 bases line up with TRBD2. Trimming cost V 7 bases and J 3 bases; bases outside gene matches: 6. CDR1 and CDR2 from the germline V gene are SEHNR and FQNEAQ (reference sequence). The CDR3 covers 14 residues. The CDR3 protein is CASISSGDYNEQFF. CDR3 in DNA: TGTGCCAGCATTTCCAGCGGGGACTACAATGAGCAGTTCTTC.

The chain has TRBV28 and TRBJ1-4, with 8 bases matching TRBD1. The CDR3 loop spans 14 amino acids. Unmatched junction bases numbered 7, after V lost 2 bases and J lost 11 bases. Germline values: CDR1 MDHEN, CDR2 SYDVKM. CDR3 bases: TGTGCCAGCAGTTTACGTACAGGGGGAGTGAAACTGTTTTTT. Protein sequence: CASSLRTGGVKLFF.

The chain recombines TRBV30 with TRBJ1-2; TRBD1 might be the D (6 bases). The CDR3 runs 14 residues. The V and J ends lost 0 bases and 4 bases respectively, with 12 bases between them. From germline, CDR1 is GTSNPN and CDR2 SVGIG (reference sequence). In nucleotides, the CDR3 is TGTGCCTGGAGTGTACTCAGGGGTGGCTATGGCTACACCTTC. Translation gives CAWSVLRGGYGYTF.

J is TRBJ2-1 and V is TRBV14, with D hard to call. This CDR3 spans 11 amino acids. Between the trimmed V and J ends, which lost 8 bases and 10 bases, there was a span of 12 bases. The germline gives CDR1 SGHDN, CDR2 FVKESK. In DNA, the CDR3 is TGTGCCAGCGAGGCGGCTCTCGAGCAGTTCTTC. The encoded protein is CASEAALEQFF. The full variable domain, in which reference TRBV14 and TRBJ2-1 provide the parts outside the CDR3, is EAGVTQFPSHSVIEKGQTVTLRCDPISGHDNLYWYRRVMGKEIKFLLHFVKESKQDESGMPNNRFLAERTGGTYSTLKVQPAELEDSGVYFCASEAALEQFFGPGTRLTVL.

This clone was detected only a few times. The chain couples TRBV28 to TRBJ2-7; 15 bases fit TRBD2. This CDR3 contains 17 residues. From germline, CDR1 is MDHEN and CDR2 SYDVKM. V lost 6 bases, J lost 3 bases, and 9 bases stayed unmatched. CDR3 in amino acids: CASRSRTSGGAGYEQYF. The CDR3 DNA reads TGTGCCAGCAGATCCCGGACTAGCGGGGGGGCGGGCTACGAGCAGTACTTC.